This entry lists 27 T cell receptor beta chains sequenced from one sample in a study of identical twins. TCRdb used MiXCR to reprocess the 5' RACE reads, holding one entry per CDR3 protein. The sample carries about 460,000 distinct CDR3 sequences, 14% recorded once. The same data also went into a second study, on yellow fever vaccine responses in identical twins.

What was sequenced was CD4+ T cells sorted from blood. The receptors stem from a woman aged 18-30 years in good health.

This clonotype came up many times. This chain uses TRBV27 with TRBJ2-5; a weak D match, TRBD1 (6 bases). This CDR3 has 13 amino acids. The V gene's germline CDR1 is MNHEY and CDR2 SMNVEV (reference sequence). The V and J ends lost 6 bases and 3 bases respectively, with 11 bases between them. CDR3 sequence: CASRRGQKETQYF. The CDR3 DNA is TGTGCCAGCAGGCGAGGACAGAAAGAGACCCAGTACTTC.

Worth noting for this clonotype: Sequence at one end of the junction differs from germline and may be a read error. The rearrangement uses TRBV11-2 and TRBJ2-2; 8 nucleotides line up with TRBD2. This CDR3 is built from 15 residues. The germline V gene encodes CDR1 SGHAT and CDR2 FQNNGV. Here the CDR3 DNA reads TGTGCCTGCAGCATTAGTAGCGGGATTACCGGGGAGCTGTTTTTT. Protein: CACSISSGITGELFF.

The gene calls are TRBV2 and TRBJ2-7; 14 bases map to TRBD2. V gave up 8 bases and J gave up 5 bases; unmatched junction bases: 11. There are 16 residues in the CDR3. Germline V CDR1 and CDR2: SNHLY, FYNNEI. This CDR3 is CASSPRTSGRRNEQYF. CDR3 bases: TGTGCCAGCTCCCCAAGGACTAGCGGGAGGAGGAACGAGCAGTACTTC.

The gene calls are TRBV7-8 and TRBJ2-2; TRBD2 aligns across 8 bases. The CDR3 has 15 residues. Germline CDR1 is SGHVS and CDR2 is FQNEAQ. Unmatched junction bases numbered 3, after V lost 0 bases and J lost 6 bases. CDR3 coding DNA: TGTGCCAGCAGCTTAGCCGGGACTAGATCCGGGGAGCTGTTTTTT. Its protein is CASSLAGTRSGELFF.

V gene TRBV7-2 combines with J gene TRBJ2-3; no reliable D call. The ends were cut back, 5 bases at V and 4 bases at J, with 10 bases in the middle. This CDR3 is 13 amino acids long. Germline CDR1 SGHTA, CDR2 FQGNSA. Here the CDR3 DNA reads TGTGCCAGCAGCCTACAGCCCCCAGATACGCAGTATTTT. This encodes CASSLQPPDTQYF.

V and J are TRBV12-3 or TRBV12-4 and TRBJ1-2; D gene uncertain. The CDR3 has 13 amino acids. Deletions cut 2 bases from V and 8 bases from J, with 12 bases between. CDR3 amino acids: CASSLRGPQGYTF. CDR3 bases: TGTGCCAGCAGTTTACGGGGTCCGCAGGGCTACACCTTC.

This chain connects TRBV6-6 to TRBJ2-5; D might be TRBD1 (6 bases). The length of the CDR3 is 12 residues. Looked up from germline, CDR1 is MNHNY and CDR2 is SVGAGI (reference sequence). V was trimmed by 2 bases and J by 5 bases, leaving 6 bases between them. The CDR3 is CASSYQGETQYF. CDR3 DNA: TGTGCCAGCAGTTACCAGGGGGAGACCCAGTACTTC.

Only a few counts were recorded for this clonotype. The DNA of the CDR3 is TGTGCCAGCAGTGAATTCTGGGCAGGGACCTACGAGCAGTACTTC. Translating it yields CASSEFWAGTYEQYF. This chain connects TRBV25-1 to TRBJ2-7; maybe TRBD1 (5 bases). CDR1 and CDR2 (germline): MGHDK, SYGVNS. Trimming cost V 1 base and J 2 bases, with 12 bases left between them. The CDR3 runs to 15 residues.

A few counts support this clonotype. This chain connects TRBV20-1 to TRBJ1-2; tentatively, D is TRBD1 (6 bases). The CDR3 is 13 amino acids. With 3 bases removed from V and 1 base from J, the gap between germline ends came to 9 bases. Germline CDR1 reads DFQATT; CDR2 reads SNEGSKA (reference sequence). The CDR3 nucleotides are TGCAGTGCTAGCAGGACAGATAACTATGGCTACACCTTC. Protein product: CSASRTDNYGYTF.

This sequence joins TRBV5-4 and TRBJ2-5, with unresolved D. With 2 bases removed from V and 4 bases from J, the gap between germline ends came to 9 bases. Germline V CDR1 and CDR2: SGHNT, YYREEE (reference sequence). The CDR3 length is 13 residues. CDR3 sequence (DNA): TGTGCCAGCAGCTTACCCCCCCCAGAGACCCAGTACTTC. Amino acid sequence: CASSLPPPETQYF.

This clonotype was counted many times. The rearrangement links TRBV4-2 to TRBJ2-3, with 7 bases lining up with TRBD2. Per germline, CDR1 LGHNA and CDR2 YNFKEQ. The CDR3 has 17 residues. V shed 0 bases and J 3 bases; nucleotides not matched to a gene: 9. For the CDR3, the DNA is TGTGCCAGCAGCCAAGATCTGGCGGGAGCATGGACAGATACGCAGTATTTT. This encodes CASSQDLAGAWTDTQYF.

The chain is built from TRBV28 and TRBJ2-3; TRBD2 agrees at 7 bases. Germline CDR1 is MDHEN and CDR2 is SYDVKM. Trimming removed 8 bases from V and 6 bases from J; junction bases left unmatched: 14. The CDR3 has 15 residues. CDR3 region: CASRVGAGKGDTQYF. CDR3 bases: TGTGCCAGCCGCGTAGGAGCGGGGAAAGGGGATACGCAGTATTTT. Filled out from reference TRBV28 and TRBJ2-3, the complete variable domain reads DVKVTQSSRYLVKRTGEKVFLECVQDMDHENMFWYRQDPGLGLRLIYFSYDVKMKEKGDIPEGYSVSREKKERFSLILESASTNQTSMYLCASRVGAGKGDTQYFGPGTRLTVL.

The sample holds a few counts of this clonotype. J is TRBJ1-1 and V is TRBV24-1, with 12 bases that match TRBD1. V trimming: 4 bases; J trimming: 6 bases; junction bases outside the gene matches: 5. The CDR3 is 15 amino acids. The germline V gene encodes CDR1 KGHDR and CDR2 SFDVKD. The CDR3 nucleotides read TGTGCCACCAGTGACCGGGACAGGGGGCGGGCTGAAGCTTTCTTT. Amino acids: CATSDRDRGRAEAFF.

This clonotype has more than one count but fewer than ten. The chain recombines TRBV20-1 with TRBJ2-3; D remains unclear. The CDR3 has 14 amino acids. V dropped 2 bases and J dropped 2 bases, with 11 bases sitting between them. Germline V gives CDR1 DFQATT, CDR2 SNEGSKA (reference sequence). The CDR3 here is CSARLLGFTDTQYF. As DNA, the CDR3 is TGCAGTGCTAGACTTCTGGGATTCACAGATACGCAGTATTTT.

Only a few counts were recorded for this clonotype. The rearrangement uses TRBV20-1 and TRBJ1-5; no firm D call. CDR3 length: 13 amino acids. V lost 6 bases and J lost 5, with 14 bases in between. Germline V gene data show CDR1 as DFQATT and CDR2 as SNEGSKA (reference sequence). The DNA of the CDR3 is TGCAGTGCCTCAACGGGATCCGATCAGCCCCAGCATTTT. It encodes CSASTGSDQPQHF.

This clonotype was seen only a few times. The gene calls are TRBV24-1 and TRBJ2-7; 9 nucleotides match TRBD2. Germline V gene lookup returns CDR1 KGHDR and CDR2 SFDVKD. Trimming cost V 9 bases and J 5 bases; bases outside gene matches: 4. This CDR3 is built from 12 residues. The CDR3 DNA is TGTGCCACCGCTAGCGGGACCGACGAGCAGTACTTC. Translation: CATASGTDEQYF.

The chain carries TRBV29-1 and TRBJ2-7; no clear D. CDR1 and CDR2 from the germline V gene are SQVTM and ANQGSEA. The V end was cut by 4 bases, the J end by 0 bases, with 7 bases between. This CDR3 comprises 12 residues. The CDR3 reads CSVGASSYEQYF. DNA for the CDR3: TGCAGCGTTGGGGCCAGCTCCTACGAGCAGTACTTC.

This clonotype was recorded a few times. The rearrangement uses TRBV29-1 and TRBJ2-3; unclear D gene. The CDR3 extends over 13 amino acids. Germline-derived CDR1 and CDR2 are SQVTM and ANQGSEA. Trimming pared 5 bases from V and 2 bases from J, leaving 11 bases between. CDR3 in amino acids: CSVCLSNTDTQYF. In DNA, the CDR3 is TGCAGCGTTTGTCTTAGTAACACAGATACGCAGTATTTT.

This chain connects TRBV5-6 to TRBJ2-5; 10 bases agree with TRBD2. The CDR3 sequence is 18 residues long. The germline gives CDR1 SGHDT, CDR2 YYEEEE. Trimming removed 3 bases from V and 2 bases from J; junction bases left unmatched: 13. Here the CDR3 DNA reads TGTGCCAGCAGCTCGATCCGTCCTAGCGGGAGAGTGCAAGAGACCCAGTACTTC. Amino acid sequence: CASSSIRPSGRVQETQYF. Full variable domain (missing parts from reference TRBV5-6 and TRBJ2-5): DAGVTQSPTHLIKTRGQQVTLRCSPKSGHDTVSWYQQALGQGPQFIFQYYEEEERQRGNFPDRFSGHQFPNYSSELNVNALLLGDSALYLCASSSIRPSGRVQETQYFGPGTRLLVL.

This clonotype was seen a handful of times. The genes are TRBV20-1 and TRBJ2-3, with 7 bases lining up with TRBD1. V was clipped by 5 bases and J by 0 bases; unmatched bases: 5. The CDR3 loop spans 14 amino acids. Per germline, CDR1 DFQATT and CDR2 SNEGSKA (reference sequence). The CDR3 region is CSAQGQTSTDTQYF. For the CDR3, the DNA is TGCAGTGCTCAGGGACAGACTAGCACAGATACGCAGTATTTT.

This clonotype appeared a few times. V usage is TRBV4-3 and J usage is TRBJ2-7, with 9 bases that match TRBD2. Germline values: CDR1 LGHNA, CDR2 YSLEER. The CDR3 consists of 16 residues. Trimming took 1 base from V and 6 from J; bases not matched to a gene: 10. CDR3 coding DNA: TGCGCCAGCAGCCAAGGTGTAGCGGGAGTAGCAACCGAGCAGTACTTC. Its protein product is CASSQGVAGVATEQYF.

DNA of the CDR3: TGCGCCAGCAGCTCCCAGCGGCCCGAAGAGACCCAGTACTTC. As protein: CASSSQRPEETQYF. The chain couples TRBV5-1 to TRBJ2-5, with a weak D call TRBD2 (5 bases). Trimming took 3 bases from V and 3 from J, leaving 12 bases between them. Germline V gene lookup returns CDR1 SGHRS and CDR2 YFSETQ. The CDR3 extends over 14 amino acids.

This chain joins TRBV20-1 and TRBJ1-5, with 9 positions matching TRBD1. After removal of 6 bases from V and 5 bases from J, the junction contained 8 bases not matched to a gene. Germline V gene sequence: CDR1 DFQATT, CDR2 SNEGSKA (reference sequence). The CDR3 extends over 14 amino acids. The CDR3 DNA reads as TGCAGTGCCCGACAGGGGGTTATGCATCAGCCCCAGCATTTT. Protein: CSARQGVMHQPQHF.

The chain joins TRBV5-4 to TRBJ2-3; TRBD2 matches at 7 bases. Germline lookup yields CDR1 SGHNT and CDR2 YYREEE (reference sequence). V was pared by 2 bases and J by 5 bases, with 8 bases of the junction left unmatched. CDR3 length: 15 amino acids. CDR3 sequence: CASSLSKAGIDTQYF. CDR3 nucleotide sequence: TGTGCCAGCAGCTTAAGTAAAGCGGGAATAGATACGCAGTATTTT.

The chain recombines TRBV2 with TRBJ2-5, with TRBD2 matching over 8 bases. There are 15 residues in the CDR3. Unmatched junction bases numbered 11, after V lost 6 bases and J lost 5 bases. Looked up from germline, CDR1 is SNHLY and CDR2 is FYNNEI. Written as DNA, the CDR3 is TGTGCCAGCAGAAACATAGCGGGATTGGGGGAGACCCAGTACTTC. Translation: CASRNIAGLGETQYF.

The V and J genes are TRBV7-2 and TRBJ2-7; 7 positions agree with TRBD2. This CDR3 has 15 amino acids. Per the germline V gene, CDR1 is SGHTA and CDR2 is FQGNSA. With 5 bases clipped from V and 5 bases from J, the junction kept 12 bases outside the gene matches. CDR3 amino acids: CASSNRDYWENEQYF. The DNA for the CDR3 is TGTGCCAGCAGCAACCGGGACTATTGGGAGAACGAGCAGTACTTC.

The V and J genes are TRBV11-2 and TRBJ2-3, with no clear D. Germline lookup yields CDR1 SGHAT and CDR2 FQNNGV. CDR3 size: 15 residues. Trimming stripped 0 bases from V and 3 bases from J, with 10 bases between. CDR3 residues: CASSLDPQPTDTQYF. Written as DNA, the CDR3 is TGTGCCAGCAGCTTAGATCCGCAGCCAACAGATACGCAGTATTTT.